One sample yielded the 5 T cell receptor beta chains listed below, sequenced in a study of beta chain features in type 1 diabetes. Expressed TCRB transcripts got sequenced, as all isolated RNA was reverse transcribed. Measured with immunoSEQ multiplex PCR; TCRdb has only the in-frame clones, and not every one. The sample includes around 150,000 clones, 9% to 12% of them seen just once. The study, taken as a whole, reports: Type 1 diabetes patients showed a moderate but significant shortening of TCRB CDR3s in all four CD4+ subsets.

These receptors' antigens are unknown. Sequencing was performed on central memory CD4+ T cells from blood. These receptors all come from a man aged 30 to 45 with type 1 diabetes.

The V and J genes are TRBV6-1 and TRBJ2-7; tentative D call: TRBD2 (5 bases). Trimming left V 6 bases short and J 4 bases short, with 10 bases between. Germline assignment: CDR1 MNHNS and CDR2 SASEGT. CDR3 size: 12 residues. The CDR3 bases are TGTGCCAGCAGGCCGGGGAAGTACGAGCAGTACTTC. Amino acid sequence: CASRPGKYEQYF.

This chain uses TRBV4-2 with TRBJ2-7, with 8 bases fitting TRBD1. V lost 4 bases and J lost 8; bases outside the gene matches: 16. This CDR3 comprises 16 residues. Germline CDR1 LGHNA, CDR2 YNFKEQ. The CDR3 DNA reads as TGTGCCAGCAGCCGTGGGACAGGAGGTAGAGAATGGAAGCAGTACTTC. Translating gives CASSRGTGGREWKQYF.

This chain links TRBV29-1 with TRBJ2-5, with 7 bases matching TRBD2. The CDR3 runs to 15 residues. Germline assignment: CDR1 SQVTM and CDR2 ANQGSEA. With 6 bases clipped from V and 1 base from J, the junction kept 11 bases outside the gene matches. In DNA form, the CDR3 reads TGCAGCGTGCCCCCCCGGCTAGCGGTCCAAGAGACCCAGTACTTC. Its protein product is CSVPPRLAVQETQYF.

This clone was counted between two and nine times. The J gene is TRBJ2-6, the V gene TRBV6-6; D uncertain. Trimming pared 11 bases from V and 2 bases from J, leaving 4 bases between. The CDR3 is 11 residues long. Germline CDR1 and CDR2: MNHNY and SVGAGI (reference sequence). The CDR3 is CAVTGANVLTF. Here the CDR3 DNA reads TGTGCCGTCACTGGGGCCAACGTCCTGACTTTC.

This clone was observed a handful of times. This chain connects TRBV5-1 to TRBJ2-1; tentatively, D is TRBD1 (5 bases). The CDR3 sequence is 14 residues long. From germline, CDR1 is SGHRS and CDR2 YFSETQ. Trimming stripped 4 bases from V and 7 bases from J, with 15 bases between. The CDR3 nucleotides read TGCGCCAGCAGCAGGGGTTCTCTGCAAAATGAGCAGTTCTTC. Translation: CASSRGSLQNEQFF.